This T cell receptor (beta chain) was recorded in a study of blood T cell repertoires in COVID-19. V lost 9 bases and J 2 bases, leaving 4 bases between the germline ends. Per germline, CDR1 MNHEY and CDR2 SVGAGI. The CDR3 loop spans 10 amino acids. Source study methods: Quantification of nucleated cells was approximated via reference gene primer amplification. Sequencing used immunoSEQ multiplex PCR; TCRdb keeps in-frame clones, though not all of them. That table is the source of V, J and clone size, and D and trimming were worked out from the DNA. The sample lists 150,000 to 200,000 clones, 70% to 80% seen once, with approximately 14% in the top ten. This clone was observed a few times. Participants came from 24 US areas, aged about 18 to 100 years. Contact with a PCR-confirmed or clinician-diagnosed COVID-19 case occurred within 2 weeks of entry.

The chain links TRBV6-5 to TRBJ1-2; no firm D call. Material: PBMCs or T cells enriched from blood (not recorded which). The clonotype comes from a man between 60 and 75 years old who had been exposed to COVID-19. CDR3 sequence (DNA): TGTGCCAGGAGGAACTATGGCTACACCTTC. Its protein is CARRNYGYTF.